A single count supports the clone carrying this T cell receptor beta chain. TCRdb's copy holds only in-frame clones and misses some; the assay was immunoSEQ multiplex PCR. The sample contains around 65,000 clones, approximately 88% of which appear only once. There are 15 residues in the CDR3. Germline V gene lookup returns CDR1 MGHRA and CDR2 YSYEKL. V shed 0 bases and J shed 7 bases, with 13 bases lying between them. This sample is drawn from a study of technical replicates of blood from a handful of donors. This clonotype was sampled from a human donor in good health. Some clones in this sample may be carry-over from other donors' samples. The material sequenced was PBMCs. The V call is TRBV4-1, the J call TRBJ1-5, with D possibly TRBD1 on 6 matching bases. In DNA form, the CDR3 reads TGCGCCAGCAGCCAAGATGTGGGAGGGGGGCAGCCCCAGCATTTT. It yields the protein CASSQDVGGGQPQHF.